The 21 T cell receptor beta chains reported below all come from one sample, sequenced in a study of blood T cell repertoires in COVID-19. The assay was immunoSEQ multiplex PCR, and TCRdb's table has in-frame clones only and misses some. The sample includes under 80,000 clones, more than 65% of them seen just once. Sequencing used peripheral blood. The receptor set was obtained from a man aged 45-65 years with acute or convalescent COVID-19.

The V gene is TRBV4-1, the J gene TRBJ2-7, with TRBD2 matching 10 bases. V was clipped by 8 bases and J by 3 bases; unmatched bases: 7. CDR1 MGHRA and CDR2 YSYEKL come from the germline V gene. CDR3 length equals 14 residues. The CDR3 is CASGVAGGDYEQYF. CDR3 nucleotides: TGCGCCAGCGGAGTAGCGGGGGGCGACTACGAGCAGTACTTC.

V is TRBV7-9 and J is TRBJ2-2, with TRBD1 matching 10 bases. From germline, CDR1 is SEHNR and CDR2 FQNEAQ (reference sequence). There are 16 residues in the CDR3. V gave up 1 base and J gave up 5 bases; unmatched junction bases: 4. The CDR3 DNA reads TGTGCCAGCAGCTTAGAGGGACAGGGGATTACCGGGGAGCTGTTTTTT. The encoded protein is CASSLEGQGITGELFF. Complete variable domain (other parts from reference TRBV7-9 and TRBJ2-2): DTGVSQNPRHKITKRGQNVTFRCDPISEHNRLYWYRQTLGQGPEFLTYFQNEAQLEKSRLLSDRFSAERPKGSFSTLEIQRTEQGDSAMYLCASSLEGQGITGELFFGEGSRLTVL.

The rearrangement uses TRBV18 and TRBJ1-1; tentatively, D is TRBD1 (5 bases). Trimming shortened V by 0 bases and J by 8 bases, and 10 bases separated the two germline ends. CDR1 is KGHSH and CDR2 is LQKENI in the germline V gene. The CDR3 is 13 amino acids. The DNA of the CDR3 is TGTGCCAGCTCACCACCACCGACAGAAGAAGCTTTCTTT. It yields the protein CASSPPPTEEAFF.

This chain joins TRBV7-6 and TRBJ2-1; 9 bases line up with TRBD1. The CDR3 is 22 residues long. In germline, CDR1 is SGHVS, CDR2 FNYEAQ. J was trimmed by 5 bases and V by 2 bases; bases with no gene match: 25. The chain's CDR3 is CASSLFGKKWDRDTSNDNEQFF. The DNA for the CDR3 is TGTGCCAGCAGCTTATTTGGGAAAAAATGGGACAGGGACACCTCAAATGACAATGAGCAGTTCTTC.

This clone was picked up a small number of times. The rearrangement links TRBV7-2 to TRBJ1-2, with TRBD1 as a possible D gene (6 bases). Trimming cost V 3 bases and J 0 bases, with 8 bases left between them. Germline V lookup: CDR1 SGHTA, CDR2 FQGNSA. CDR3 length: 14 amino acids. CDR3 loop: CASSLDSSNYGYTF. Here the CDR3 DNA reads TGTGCCAGCAGCTTGGACAGTTCTAACTATGGCTACACCTTC.

This chain links TRBV5-1 with TRBJ1-2; D gene ambiguous. The CDR3 is made up of 12 amino acids. V was clipped by 0 bases and J by 5 bases, with 5 bases between them. Germline V gives CDR1 SGHRS, CDR2 YFSETQ. CDR3 coding DNA: TGCGCCAGCAGCTTGGAACAGTATGGCTACACCTTC. Translation: CASSLEQYGYTF.

This chain joins TRBV27 and TRBJ1-4; no firm D call. CDR1 is MNHEY, CDR2 SMNVEV, per germline (reference sequence). V shed 4 bases and J shed 3 bases, with 12 bases lying between them. The CDR3 is 15 residues long. CDR3: CASSSRGRANEKLFF. In nucleotides, the CDR3 is TGTGCCAGCAGTTCACGGGGTCGGGCTAATGAAAAACTGTTTTTT.

In its sample, this clone was seen once. V and J are TRBV19 and TRBJ2-3, with 7 bases aligning to TRBD1. Trimming removed 7 bases from V and 2 bases from J; junction bases left unmatched: 9. This CDR3 is 15 amino acids long. Germline values: CDR1 LNHDA, CDR2 SQIVND (reference sequence). CDR3: CASTTTGINTDTQYF. DNA of the CDR3: TGTGCCAGTACCACGACAGGGATAAACACAGATACGCAGTATTTT. Full variable domain (outside the CDR3, taken from reference TRBV19 and TRBJ2-3): DGGITQSPKYLFRKEGQNVTLSCEQNLNHDAMYWYRQDPGQGLRLIYYSQIVNDFQKGDIAEGYSVSREKKESFPLTVTSAQKNPTAFYLCASTTTGINTDTQYFGPGTRLTVL.

The chain carries TRBV5-1 and TRBJ1-4; D remains unclear. This CDR3 has 14 amino acids. The ends were cut back, 4 bases at V and 3 bases at J, with 10 bases in the middle. Germline V CDR1 and CDR2: SGHRS, YFSETQ. CDR3 sequence (DNA): TGCGCCAGCAGCCAAACTAGGGCTAATGAAAAACTGTTTTTT. Residues: CASSQTRANEKLFF.

The V and J genes are TRBV3-1 (or the pseudogene TRBV3-2) and TRBJ1-2; TRBD1 matches at 7 bases. The CDR3 contains 13 residues. The V gene's germline CDR1 is LGHDT and CDR2 YNNKEL (reference sequence). With V trimmed by 7 bases and J by 0 bases, 2 bases remained unmatched. CDR3 sequence: CASTGTANYGYTF. CDR3 nucleotide sequence: TGTGCCAGCACTGGGACAGCTAACTATGGCTACACCTTC.

The chain is built from TRBV15 and TRBJ1-4; D uncertain. CDR1 LNHNV and CDR2 YYDKDF come from the germline V gene (reference sequence). V was pared by 5 bases and J by 0 bases, with 7 bases between. The CDR3 totals 14 residues. CDR3 nucleotides: TGTGCCACCAGCTCCGGGACAACTAATGAAAAACTGTTTTTT. This translates into CATSSGTTNEKLFF.

The chain recombines TRBV4-2 with TRBJ1-5; D uncertain. CDR1 is LGHNA and CDR2 is YNFKEQ in the germline V gene. V was trimmed by 0 bases and J by 9 bases, leaving 18 bases between them. The CDR3 runs 16 residues. For the CDR3, the DNA is TGTGCCAGCAGCCAAGAGCTCGGGGTCCCTTTTCGGCCCCAGCATTTT. Protein sequence: CASSQELGVPFRPQHF.

There are a few counts of this clone. V is TRBV6-5 and J is TRBJ1-2, with TRBD1 matching 7 bases. The J segment lost 2 bases and the V segment lost 4 bases, leaving 4 bases of the junction unmatched. The CDR3 sequence is 14 residues long. Germline loops: CDR1 MNHEY, CDR2 SVGAGI. The CDR3 sequence: CASSSRQGNYGYTF. CDR3 nucleotides: TGTGCCAGCAGTTCGCGACAGGGAAACTATGGCTACACCTTC.

V and J are TRBV7-3 and TRBJ1-1; TRBD1 is a possible D gene (6 bases). Trimming stripped 5 bases from V and 0 bases from J, with 7 bases between. The length of the CDR3 is 13 residues. Germline CDR1 and CDR2: SGHTA and FQGTGA. Here the CDR3 DNA reads TGTGCCAGCAGCAGGGGGTTGAACACTGAAGCTTTCTTT. Translated: CASSRGLNTEAFF.

The V and J genes are TRBV3-1 (or the pseudogene TRBV3-2) and TRBJ1-2; TRBD1 agrees at 8 bases. The trim removed 4 bases at V and 5 bases at J, leaving 6 bases unmatched. CDR3 length: 14 residues. Germline CDR1 reads LGHDT; CDR2 reads YNNKEL (reference sequence). CDR3 in DNA: TGTGCCAGCAGCCTCCCGGGACAGGAGTATGGCTACACCTTC. It codes for CASSLPGQEYGYTF.

The chain couples TRBV4-1 to TRBJ1-1; 9 bases align to TRBD1. CDR1 and CDR2 from the germline V gene are MGHRA and YSYEKL. The CDR3 sequence is 12 residues long. V was pared by 4 bases and J by 11 bases, with 5 bases of the junction left unmatched. For the CDR3, the DNA is TGCGCCAGCAGCCGAAACAGGGGGCCGGCTTTCTTT. It encodes CASSRNRGPAFF.

Only a few counts were recorded for this clone. The genes are TRBV6-6 and TRBJ2-7; a possible D gene is TRBD2 (5 bases). Trimming stripped 6 bases from V and 3 bases from J, with 12 bases between. The CDR3 has 13 residues. The germline gives CDR1 MNHNY, CDR2 SVGAGI (reference sequence). The CDR3, as DNA: TGTGCCAGCAGCCCCGGACTCTTCTACGAGCAGTACTTC. The encoded protein is CASSPGLFYEQYF.

CDR3 nucleotide sequence: TGTGCCAGCAGCCCTGGACAGGGGGCCTTCGGGGAGCTGTTTTTT. This codes for CASSPGQGAFGELFF. The V gene is TRBV11-3, the J gene TRBJ2-2, with TRBD1 matching 11 bases. Germline CDR1 SGHNT, CDR2 YENEEA. The V segment lost 5 bases and the J segment 7 bases; nucleotides outside the gene matches: 6. CDR3 length: 15 residues.

V gene TRBV6-4 combines with J gene TRBJ2-1; D remains unclear. This CDR3 is 13 amino acids long. V lost 0 bases, J lost 3 bases, and 3 bases lay in between. Germline values: CDR1 MRHNA, CDR2 SNTAGT. CDR3 amino acids: CASSDSYYNEQFF. CDR3 in DNA: TGTGCCAGCAGTGACTCCTACTACAATGAGCAGTTCTTC.

The V and J genes are TRBV5-3 and TRBJ2-3, with 11 bases lining up with TRBD1. TRBV5-3 is an open reading frame whose function is uncertain. V shed 10 bases and J 2 bases; nucleotides not matched to a gene: 6. The CDR3 runs 14 residues. The CDR3 loop reads CAGGQGAHTDTQYF. CDR3 nucleotide sequence: TGTGCCGGTGGACAGGGGGCCCACACAGATACGCAGTATTTT.

The chain recombines TRBV5-6 with TRBJ1-2; TRBD1 might be the D (5 bases). Trimming removed 3 bases at V and 4 bases at J, with 16 bases between. Germline CDR1 and CDR2: SGHDT and YYEEEE. The CDR3 totals 15 residues. Here the CDR3 reads CASSSAGPRFYGYTF. The CDR3 DNA is TGTGCCAGCAGCTCGGCAGGGCCCCGATTCTATGGCTACACCTTC. The full variable domain, completed using reference TRBV5-6 and TRBJ1-2, is DAGVTQSPTHLIKTRGQQVTLRCSPKSGHDTVSWYQQALGQGPQFIFQYYEEEERQRGNFPDRFSGHQFPNYSSELNVNALLLGDSALYLCASSSAGPRFYGYTFGSGTRLTVV.